A single sample is the source of the 8 T cell receptor beta chains below, sequenced in a study of human T cells and chemical hapten exposure. TCRdb recomputed calls from the 5' RACE reads with MiXCR, one row per CDR3 protein. The data hold around 140,000 distinct CDR3 sequences, with 3.5% to 5% observed a single time. The study extracted total RNA from unfractionated whole blood. The receptors originated from a female donor in good health.

This clonotype was found many times. The chain combines TRBV7-9 with TRBJ1-1; D call uncertain. Trimming shortened V by 8 bases and J by 3 bases, and 7 bases separated the two germline ends. The germline gives CDR1 SEHNR, CDR2 FQNEAQ (reference sequence). The CDR3 totals 11 residues. CDR3 amino acids: CASGSDTEAFF. In DNA, the CDR3 is TGTGCCAGCGGTTCTGACACTGAAGCTTTCTTT.

This chain links TRBV6-5 with TRBJ1-5; unclear D gene. The V gene's germline CDR1 is MNHEY and CDR2 SVGAGI. V lost 10 bases and J 0 bases, leaving 13 bases between the germline ends. This CDR3 has 14 residues. CDR3 in DNA: TGTGCCACCGGATCCATCGATAGCAATCAGCCCCAGCATTTT. Amino acids: CATGSIDSNQPQHF.

The sample holds many counts of this clonotype. This chain uses TRBV5-1 with TRBJ1-6; 9 nucleotides align to TRBD1. The CDR3 runs 14 residues. Germline CDR1 is SGHRS and CDR2 is YFSETQ. V was pared by 5 bases and J by 7 bases, with 4 bases of the junction left unmatched. CDR3 nucleotide sequence: TGCGCCAGCAGTTCGGACAGGGGAAATTCACCCCTCCACTTT. Translation: CASSSDRGNSPLHF.

This clonotype was counted only a few times. The rearrangement uses TRBV4-2 and TRBJ2-1, with a weak D call TRBD1 (6 bases). This CDR3 region has 17 residues. Deletions cut 0 bases from V and 5 bases from J, with 17 bases between. Looked up from germline, CDR1 is LGHNA and CDR2 is YNFKEQ. The CDR3 region has the DNA TGTGCCAGCAGCCAAGATGGAATGGGACACGAAAACAATGAGCAGTTCTTC. Translation gives CASSQDGMGHENNEQFF.

Ten or more counts support this clonotype. The chain joins TRBV29-1 to TRBJ1-5; D might be TRBD1 (6 bases). V dropped 4 bases and J dropped 0 bases, with 10 bases sitting between them. This CDR3 is built from 14 residues. Germline CDR1 and CDR2: SQVTM and ANQGSEA. The CDR3 is CSVVWGHSNQPQHF. The CDR3 region has the DNA TGCAGCGTTGTTTGGGGACATAGCAATCAGCCCCAGCATTTT.

The table lists this clonotype with a few counts. The chain carries TRBV11-2 and TRBJ2-1; D is possibly TRBD2 (5 bases). The germline CDR1 and CDR2 sequences are SGHAT and FQNNGV. The CDR3 contains 15 residues. Trimming left V 6 bases short and J 5 bases short, with 17 bases between. CDR3 sequence: CASRPLLAGNNEQFF. The CDR3 DNA reads as TGTGCCAGCAGGCCGCTCTTGGCGGGTAACAATGAGCAGTTCTTC. The full variable domain, completed using reference TRBV11-2 and TRBJ2-1, is EAGVAQSPRYKIIEKRQSVAFWCNPISGHATLYWYQQILGQGPKLLIQFQNNGVVDDSQLPKDRFSAERLKGVDSTLKIQPAKLEDSAVYLCASRPLLAGNNEQFFGPGTRLTVL.

The chain couples TRBV12-3 or TRBV12-4 to TRBJ2-3; weak D call: TRBD1 (6 bases). CDR3 size: 16 residues. Between the trimmed V and J ends, which lost 4 bases and 2 bases, there was a span of 16 bases. The CDR3 bases are TGTGCCAGCAGTTGGGATCAGGGGATTGTCACAGATACGCAGTATTTT. Its protein product is CASSWDQGIVTDTQYF.

This clonotype was seen a few times. This chain joins TRBV5-1 and TRBJ1-1, with 10 positions matching TRBD1. J lost 0 bases, V lost 0 bases, and 5 bases had no gene match. The CDR3 covers 17 residues. Germline CDR1 and CDR2: SGHRS and YFSETQ. CDR3 loop: CASSLDGQGGLNTEAFF. Written as DNA, the CDR3 is TGCGCCAGCAGCTTGGACGGACAGGGGGGACTGAACACTGAAGCTTTCTTT.